A selection of T cell receptor beta chains follows, all from one sample in a study of beta chain features in type 1 diabetes. The data were produced by immunoSEQ multiplex PCR, yet TCRdb's version contains in-frame clones alone and is incomplete. The data hold approximately 730,000 clones, with around an eighth observed a single time. Sequencing was performed on naive CD4+ T cells from blood. Every receptor here comes from a man aged 18 to 30 with type 1 diabetes. The CDR3 runs from the conserved cysteine through the conserved F or W. A D gene is named only where the DNA matches it firmly. A row's size may be missing; if present it is once, few, many or a size class.

V gene	clone size	D gene	J gene	CDR3 protein	CDR3 DNA
TRBV4-1	few	TRBD1	TRBJ1-6	CASSQEGDRDHSPLHF	TGCGCCAGCAGCCAAGAGGGAGACAGGGATCATTCACCCCTCCACTTT
TRBV4-2	few	.	TRBJ1-5	CASSQETGGQPQHF	TGTGCCAGCAGCCAAGAGACAGGCGGTCAGCCCCAGCATTTT
TRBV10-3	few	TRBD2	TRBJ2-2	CAIRPTAGGTTGELFF	TGTGCCATCAGACCTACGGCGGGGGGGACCACCGGGGAGCTGTTTTTT
TRBV10-3	few	TRBD2	TRBJ2-1	CAISDTGTTYNEQFF	TGTGCCATCAGTGATACCGGGACTACCTACAATGAGCAGTTCTTC
TRBV15	.	TRBD1	TRBJ2-7	CATSRDDRGPLSYEQYF	TGTGCCACCAGCAGAGACGACAGGGGCCCACTCTCCTACGAGCAGTACTTC
TRBV4-1	.	.	TRBJ1-4	CASSRAVMEKLFF	TGCGCCAGCAGTCGAGCAGTAATGGAAAAACTGTTTTTT
TRBV2	once	.	TRBJ1-5	CASSAQTVAQHF	TGTGCCAGCAGTGCCCAGACGGTAGCCCAGCATTTT
TRBV13	few	TRBD1	TRBJ2-2	CASSVKGTGYTGELFF	TGTGCCAGCAGTGTCAAGGGGACAGGGTACACCGGGGAGCTGTTTTTT
TRBV7-9	few	TRBD2	TRBJ2-3	CASSLIAGVPDTQYF	TGTGCCAGCAGCTTAATAGCGGGGGTGCCAGATACGCAGTATTTT
TRBV6-5	.	.	TRBJ1-1	CASSYTRLNTEAFF	TGTGCCAGCAGTTATACCAGACTGAACACTGAAGCTTTCTTT
TRBV7-6	few	.	TRBJ2-3	CASSPMVARSTDTQYF	TGTGCCAGCAGCCCGATGGTAGCGCGGTCCACAGATACGCAGTATTTT
TRBV11-1	few	.	TRBJ1-2	CASSLATGPYHYGYTF	TGTGCCAGCAGCTTAGCCACCGGGCCCTACCATTATGGCTACACCTTC
TRBV5-1	.	.	TRBJ2-2	CASSLREAGNTGELFF	TGCGCCAGCAGCTTGAGGGAAGCGGGGAACACCGGGGAGCTGTTTTTT
TRBV7-2	few	TRBD1	TRBJ1-2	CASSFATGNGGGYTF	TGTGCCAGCAGCTTTGCGACAGGGAATGGTGGGGGCTACACCTTC
TRBV5-1	.	.	TRBJ2-5	CASSLGYEETQYF	TGCGCCAGCAGCTTGGGGTATGAAGAGACCCAGTACTTC
TRBV14	few	TRBD2	TRBJ2-1	CASSQVISGGAQVF	TGTGCCAGCAGCCAAGTTATTAGCGGGGGGGCCCAAGTCTTC
TRBV9	.	TRBD1	TRBJ1-1	CASTLKDRGGTEAFF	TGTGCCAGCACACTCAAGGACAGGGGAGGGACTGAAGCTTTCTTT
TRBV10-3	few	TRBD2	TRBJ2-5	CAISGTSGGPSQETQYF	TGTGCCATCAGCGGGACTAGCGGGGGCCCCTCACAAGAGACCCAGTACTTC
TRBV4-1	.	.	TRBJ2-5	CASSQGQVGMVETQYF	TGCGCCAGCAGCCAAGGACAGGTTGGGATGGTGGAGACCCAGTACTTC
TRBV6-1	once	.	TRBJ1-1	CASSMNTEAFF	TGTGCCAGCAGTATGAACACTGAAGCTTTCTTT
TRBV4-1	.	.	TRBJ2-2	CASSQDGAGRGTGELFF	TGCGCCAGCAGCCAAGATGGTGCAGGTCGTGGCACCGGGGAGCTGTTTTTT
TRBV30	few	TRBD1	TRBJ1-2	CAWRSQGVYGYTF	TGTGCCTGGAGGTCCCAGGGGGTCTATGGCTACACCTTC
TRBV14	.	.	TRBJ2-1	CASSQARTVSFSYNEQFF	TGTGCCAGCAGCCAAGCCCGGACAGTCTCGTTCTCCTACAATGAGCAGTTCTTC
TRBV7-9	few	.	TRBJ2-1	CASSLPLRVTYNEQFF	TGTGCCAGCAGCCTCCCGCTGCGGGTAACCTACAATGAGCAGTTCTTC
TRBV7-9	.	.	TRBJ2-7	CASNGGSRTDEQYF	TGTGCCAGCAATGGCGGGTCGCGAACCGACGAGCAGTACTTC